The clone carrying this TCR beta chain was seen only once. Its antigen is still unknown. Assay used: immunoSEQ multiplex PCR; TCRdb lists only in-frame clones, some missing. The sample shows more than 100,000 clones, around 87% of them seen only once. This specimen belongs to a study of T cell responses to AZD1222 COVID-19 vaccine. Whole-study findings and limits: Baseline testing showed seropositivity in only a handful of AZD1222 recipients. It was only after the peak T cell response that any repertoires were sampled.

Germline assignment: CDR1 MDHEN and CDR2 SYDVKM. With 6 bases removed from V and 4 bases from J, the gap between germline ends came to 10 bases. CDR3 length: 12 residues. Sequences were derived from peripheral blood, sampled on day 0 of AZD1222 vaccination. The origin of this receptor is an adult in good health. V and J are TRBV28 and TRBJ2-7; D is unclear. This CDR3 is CASSHGLYEQYF. The CDR3 coding sequence is TGTGCCAGCAGCCACGGCCTGTACGAGCAGTACTTC.